A single sample is the source of the 2 T cell receptor beta chains below, sequenced in a study of response to subunit inactivated influenza vaccine. In TCRdb, the RT-PCR reads were re-called with MiXCR into one record per CDR3 protein. The sample lists about 650,000 distinct CDR3 sequences; around 14% were seen once. This specimen was PBMCs from blood, taken approximately 12 days after vaccination. These TCRs come from a man aged 45-65 years who received an inactivated influenza vaccine.

The gene calls are TRBV7-6 and TRBJ1-2; TRBD1 is a possible D gene (5 bases). Germline CDR1 and CDR2: SGHVS and FNYEAQ. The V and J ends lost 5 bases and 0 bases respectively, with 16 bases between them. The CDR3 has 16 amino acids. CDR3 in amino acids: CASSPGPLRSNYGYTF. The CDR3 bases are TGTGCCAGCAGCCCGGGGCCACTTCGGTCTAACTATGGCTACACCTTC.

This clonotype has at least ten counts. This chain links TRBV10-3 with TRBJ1-1, with 7 nucleotides matching TRBD1. With 0 bases clipped from V and 6 bases from J, the junction kept 10 bases outside the gene matches. The CDR3 has 16 amino acids. Germline lookup yields CDR1 ENHRY and CDR2 SYGVKD. The CDR3 DNA reads TGTGCCATCAGTGAGTCCACGGGAGGGGGCATGTCTGAAGCTTTCTTT. Amino acids: CAISESTGGGMSEAFF.